What follows is one T cell receptor (beta chain) and its context. What it recognizes is unknown. This specimen comes from a study of identical twins. TCRdb passed the 5' RACE reads through MiXCR, listing each CDR3 protein once. The data hold 400,000 to 550,000 distinct CDR3 sequences, with roughly 24% observed a single time. Study results and limitations: The models systematically underestimated how much out-of-frame TCR alpha was shared in monozygotic twins.

Trimming left V 5 bases short and J 1 base short, with 20 bases between. Per the germline V gene, CDR1 is SGHAT and CDR2 is FQNNGV. This CDR3 region has 17 residues. These sequences were also reported in another study, on T cells expressing NK-cell markers.

The sequence was collected from a woman younger than 30 in good health. The chain combines TRBV11-2 with TRBJ1-1; D not resolved. The sequencing input was CD4+ T cells sorted from blood. CDR3 sequence reads: CASSRLRLGLGNTEAFF. CDR3 nucleotides: TGTGCCAGCAGCCGCCTTAGGTTAGGTCTCGGGAACACTGAAGCTTTCTTT.